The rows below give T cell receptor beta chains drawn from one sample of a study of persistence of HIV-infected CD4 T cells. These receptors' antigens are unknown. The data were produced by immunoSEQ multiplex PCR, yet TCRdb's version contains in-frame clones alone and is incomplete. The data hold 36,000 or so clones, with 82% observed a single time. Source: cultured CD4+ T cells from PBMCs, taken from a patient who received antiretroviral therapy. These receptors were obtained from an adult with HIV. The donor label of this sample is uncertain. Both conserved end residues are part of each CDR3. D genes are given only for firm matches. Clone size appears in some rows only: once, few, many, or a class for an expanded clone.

TGTGCCAGCTCACCTCTTGACAGGACGGATTATGGCTACACCTTC	CASSPLDRTDYGYTF	TRBV18	NA	NA	TRBJ1-2
TGCAGCGCTGCGGACAAGGGGGGAGATACGCAGTATTTT	CSAADKGGDTQYF	TRBV29-1	few	NA	TRBJ2-3
TGTGCCAGCAGTCCCCGGAGGGCAGGGGATCATATGGGGCAGTACTTC	CASSPRRAGDHMGQYF	TRBV6-2/TRBV6-3	NA	NA	TRBJ2-7
TGTGCCAGCAGCTCGCTTGCCGGACAGCTGAACACCGGGGAGCTGTTTTTT	CASSSLAGQLNTGELFF	TRBV7-3	NA	NA	TRBJ2-2
TGTGCCAGCAGCCCGGGACTAGCGGTCGACACCGGGGAGCTGTTTTTT	CASSPGLAVDTGELFF	TRBV5-4	NA	TRBD2	TRBJ2-2
TGTGCCAGCAGCACCCGGACTAGCGGTCAAGAGACCCAGTACTTC	CASSTRTSGQETQYF	TRBV3-1/TRBV3-2	NA	TRBD2	TRBJ2-5
TGTGCCAGCAGCCAGTACCGGACAGACAATCAGCCCCAGCATTTT	CASSQYRTDNQPQHF	TRBV3-1/TRBV3-2	NA	NA	TRBJ1-5
TGCGCCAGCAGCCTAGACAGGGGCACTGAAGCTTTCTTT	CASSLDRGTEAFF	TRBV5-1	NA	TRBD1	TRBJ1-1
TGTGCCAGCTCACCCGGGCAGGGTGGGAACACTGAAGCTTTCTTT	CASSPGQGGNTEAFF	TRBV18	NA	NA	TRBJ1-1
TGTGCCAGCAGCGCCAGGACAGCCCTTTACAATGAGCAGTTCTTC	CASSARTALYNEQFF	TRBV7-9	NA	NA	TRBJ2-1
TGTGCCAGTAGCAGCGGACTAGCGGGGAGCTCCTACAATGAGCAGTTCTTC	CASSSGLAGSSYNEQFF	TRBV19	NA	TRBD2	TRBJ2-1
TGTGCCAGTAGTATTTTTGGGGGCACAGATACGCAGTATTTT	CASSIFGGTDTQYF	TRBV19	NA	NA	TRBJ2-3
TGTGCCAGCTCACCCTCAAGCACAGGGGTGACTTTCTTT	CASSPSSTGVTFF	TRBV18	few	TRBD1	TRBJ1-1
TGCGCCAGCAGCCAAGTATCCAGCGGGGGGCCAACCGACGAGCAGTACTTC	CASSQVSSGGPTDEQYF	TRBV4-1	NA	TRBD2	TRBJ2-7
TGTGCCAGCAGTGACCCCCCAAGCTACACCTTC	CASSDPPSYTF	TRBV6-1	NA	NA	TRBJ1-2
TGTGCCAGCAGCTTAGAGGGGGCGCGTGGCGATGAGCAGTTCTTC	CASSLEGARGDEQFF	TRBV7-6	NA	TRBD1	TRBJ2-1
TGTGCCAGCAGCTCCGGACAGGGGCAGCAGTACTTC	CASSSGQGQQYF	TRBV11-3	NA	TRBD1	TRBJ2-7
TGTGCCAGCAGCTTAGACGGGATCCTGAACACCGGGGAGCTGTTTTTT	CASSLDGILNTGELFF	TRBV7-3	few	NA	TRBJ2-2
TGTGCCAGTAGTACTCTGACAGGGCGCACCGGGGAGCTGTTTTTT	CASSTLTGRTGELFF	TRBV19	NA	TRBD1	TRBJ2-2
TGCGCCAGCAGCCAAGCCCACACAGGGGACCCCATATATTTT	CASSQAHTGDPIYF	TRBV4-1	few	TRBD1	TRBJ1-3
TGTGCCAGCAGTTTCCGACCCGATGAAGCTTTCTTT	CASSFRPDEAFF	TRBV6-2/TRBV6-3	NA	NA	TRBJ1-1
TGTGCCAGCAGCCCAGGGACTAGCGGTGAGGGAGAGACCCAGTACTTC	CASSPGTSGEGETQYF	TRBV5-4	NA	TRBD2	TRBJ2-5
TGTGCCAGCAGCTCACAGGGGGCAGGCTATGGCTACACCTTC	CASSSQGAGYGYTF	TRBV5-6	NA	TRBD1	TRBJ1-2
TGTGCCACCAGCAGAGATCGGCGCAGAGATAATGAAAAACTGTTTTTT	CATSRDRRRDNEKLFF	TRBV15	NA	NA	TRBJ1-4
TGTGCCAGTAACCTCGACAAGGGTGGGAACACTGAAGCTTTCTTT	CASNLDKGGNTEAFF	TRBV19	NA	NA	TRBJ1-1
TGTGCCTGGAACTCCGGGACAGTGACCGGGGAGCTGTTTTTT	CAWNSGTVTGELFF	TRBV30	NA	TRBD1	TRBJ2-2
TGTGCCAGCAGCCCCACAGGGTTGGTTACAGATACGCAGTATTTT	CASSPTGLVTDTQYF	TRBV5-5	NA	NA	TRBJ2-3
TGCGCCAGCAGCCCGGACAGAAATTCGCAAAAACTGTTTTTT	CASSPDRNSQKLFF	TRBV5-1	NA	NA	TRBJ1-4
TGTGCCAGCAGTGACGGCGGTCCGTCAATTTATTTT	CASSDGGPSIYF	TRBV2	NA	NA	TRBJ2-3
TGTGCCAGCAGCAAGTGTACACCCTGGGTAGCGGGGGATCCTACGAACACCGGGGAGCTGTTTTTT	CASSKCTPWVAGDPTNTGELFF	TRBV21-1	NA	NA	TRBJ2-2
TGTGCCAGCAGAAAGGGACTAGCGGGGCGCTCGGATACGCAGTATTTT	CASRKGLAGRSDTQYF	TRBV2	NA	TRBD2	TRBJ2-3
TGTGCCAGCAGCTTAGGGACGGGGAACACTGAAGCTTTCTTT	CASSLGTGNTEAFF	TRBV7-3	NA	NA	TRBJ1-1
TGTGCCAGCAGTCCTTCAGGGACTGAAACCGCCTACGAGCAGTACTTC	CASSPSGTETAYEQYF	TRBV27	NA	NA	TRBJ2-7
TGTGCCAGCCTATCCCGAGGAGGGGAGCTGTTTTTT	CASLSRGGELFF	TRBV6-5	few	NA	TRBJ2-2
TGTGCCAGCAGCTTAGCACAGCAAAATTCACCCCTCCACTTT	CASSLAQQNSPLHF	TRBV7-6	NA	NA	TRBJ1-6
TGTGCCAGCAGGAAACCGGGACAGGGAAACACCATATATTTT	CASRKPGQGNTIYF	TRBV6-5	NA	TRBD1	TRBJ1-3
TGCGCCAGCAGCTCCGAGGCCAATGAAAAACTGTTTTTT	CASSSEANEKLFF	TRBV5-1	NA	NA	TRBJ1-4
TGTGCTAGTGGTCCGGGACAGAGCGCTAAAACTGAAGCTTTCTTT	CASGPGQSAKTEAFF	TRBV12-5	NA	TRBD1	TRBJ1-1
TGTGCCACCAGTGATTTGAAGTCAGACACCTACAATGAGCAGTTCTTC	CATSDLKSDTYNEQFF	TRBV24-1	NA	NA	TRBJ2-1